The next 22 T cell receptor beta chains were all read from a single sample in a study of cytomegalovirus exposure and HLA in healthy donors. Vbeta (60) and Jbeta (13) primers were used in the PCR. Generated by immunoSEQ multiplex PCR, the TCRdb table keeps only in-frame clones and is missing some. The table includes around 180,000 clones, less than 90% detected once. The sequencing sample was made of PBMCs. These receptors were taken from a boy younger than 18 in good health and CMV-seronegative.

The gene calls are TRBV11-3 and TRBJ2-7, with D perhaps matching TRBD1 (6 bases). This CDR3 spans 12 amino acids. Germline loops: CDR1 SGHNT, CDR2 YENEEA. Trimming shortened V by 5 bases and J by 7 bases, and 12 bases separated the two germline ends. This CDR3 reads CASSASGEEQYF. CDR3 coding DNA: TGTGCCAGCAGCGCTTCAGGGGAAGAGCAGTACTTC. The full variable domain, with the rest looked up from reference TRBV11-3 and TRBJ2-7, is EAGVVQSPRYKIIEKKQPVAFWCNPISGHNTLYWYLQNLGQGPELLIRYENEEAVDDSQLPKDRFSAERLKGVDSTLKIQPAELGDSAVYLCASSASGEEQYFGPGTRLTVT.

This chain uses TRBV6-5 with TRBJ2-4; TRBD1 matches 9 bases. Germline-derived CDR1 and CDR2 are MNHEY and SVGAGI. V shed 6 bases and J 2 bases; nucleotides not matched to a gene: 5. CDR3 length: 15 amino acids. The DNA for the CDR3 is TGTGCCAGCAGCAAGGACAGGGGACCCAAAAACATTCAGTACTTC. Protein: CASSKDRGPKNIQYF.

The chain couples TRBV6-4 to TRBJ2-1; tentative D call: TRBD2 (5 bases). The CDR3 covers 14 residues. Germline-derived CDR1 and CDR2 are MRHNA and SNTAGT. With 8 bases removed from V and 6 bases from J, the gap between germline ends came to 17 bases. CDR3 loop: CASAKGPDFNEQFF. The CDR3 bases are TGTGCCAGCGCGAAAGGACCGGACTTCAATGAGCAGTTCTTC.

This chain links TRBV6-1 with TRBJ1-6; D remains ambiguous. The CDR3 sequence is 15 residues long. CDR1 MNHNS and CDR2 SASEGT come from the germline V gene. Trimming stripped 1 base from V and 5 bases from J, with 9 bases between. The CDR3 bases are TGTGCCAGCAGTGAAGGGCAGACTAATAATTCACCCCTCCACTTT. This translates into CASSEGQTNNSPLHF.

The chain combines TRBV15 with TRBJ2-7; TRBD1 matches at 9 bases. V was pared by 1 base and J by 6 bases, with 13 bases of the junction left unmatched. Germline CDR1 LNHNV, CDR2 YYDKDF (reference sequence). The CDR3 is 17 amino acids. Here the CDR3 reads CATSRGSGQGSLSEQYF. The CDR3 DNA reads TGTGCCACCAGCAGAGGGTCAGGACAGGGGTCCCTTTCCGAGCAGTACTTC.

This clone was observed once. The V and J genes are TRBV27 and TRBJ2-7, with no clear D. Looked up from germline, CDR1 is MNHEY and CDR2 is SMNVEV (reference sequence). The V and J ends lost 2 bases and 5 bases respectively, with 13 bases between them. This CDR3 spans 14 amino acids. CDR3 protein: CASSLLYLADEQYF. The DNA for the CDR3 is TGTGCCAGCAGTTTACTGTACCTCGCGGACGAGCAGTACTTC.

The genes are TRBV27 and TRBJ1-1, with TRBD1 as a possible D gene (5 bases). The ends were cut back, 5 bases at V and 0 bases at J, with 19 bases in the middle. Germline V lookup: CDR1 MNHEY, CDR2 SMNVEV (reference sequence). CDR3 length equals 17 residues. The CDR3 coding sequence is TGTGCCAGCAGTCCAATATCTCGGACACCCATGAACACTGAAGCTTTCTTT. Its translation is CASSPISRTPMNTEAFF.

This chain uses TRBV21-1 with TRBJ2-7; TRBD2, the D gene given by the table, was not confirmed from the DNA. TRBV21-1 is a listed pseudogene. The CDR3 runs 17 residues. CDR3 sequence (DNA): TGTGCCAGCAGCAAAGGGGGGGTGCCAGTCGACGACTACGAGCAGTACTTC. This codes for CASSKGGVPVDDYEQYF.

This clone was observed once. The gene calls are TRBV29-1 and TRBJ1-5; D might be TRBD1 (5 bases). Germline V gene lookup returns CDR1 SQVTM and CDR2 ANQGSEA. V was trimmed by 6 bases and J by 4 bases, leaving 13 bases between them. The CDR3 runs 13 residues. The chain's CDR3 is CSVGGTSNQPQHF. CDR3 bases: TGCAGCGTCGGAGGGACGTCAAATCAGCCCCAGCATTTT.

The chain carries TRBV5-1 and TRBJ2-1; 9 nucleotides line up with TRBD2. J was trimmed by 4 bases and V by 1 base; bases with no gene match: 3. Germline loops: CDR1 SGHRS, CDR2 YFSETQ. The CDR3 runs 15 residues. The CDR3 nucleotides read TGCGCCAGCAGCTTGCTAGCGGGGACTTACAATGAGCAGTTCTTC. It is translated as CASSLLAGTYNEQFF.

V usage is TRBV18 and J usage is TRBJ1-2; no definite D call. Germline-derived CDR1 and CDR2 are KGHSH and LQKENI. Trimming stripped 4 bases from V and 4 bases from J, with 13 bases between. This CDR3 region has 14 residues. CDR3 DNA: TGTGCCAGCTCACAGCGGACGGCGTTCTATGGCTACACCTTC. This gives the protein CASSQRTAFYGYTF.

This sequence joins TRBV27 and TRBJ2-7; maybe TRBD1 (5 bases). With 4 bases removed from V and 8 bases from J, the gap between germline ends came to 15 bases. CDR1 and CDR2 (germline): MNHEY, SMNVEV (reference sequence). The CDR3 consists of 13 residues. The CDR3 here is CASSWQGQSQQYF. DNA for the CDR3: TGTGCCAGCAGTTGGCAGGGTCAATCCCAGCAGTACTTC.

Only one count was recorded for this clone. This chain uses TRBV21-1 with TRBJ2-1; TRBD2 reflects the table's D call only, with no check against the DNA. TRBV21-1 is shown as a pseudogene. The CDR3 consists of 16 residues. The DNA of the CDR3 is TGTGCCAGCAACCGAGGACTGGCTTCCTCCTACAATGAGCAGTTCTTC. Its protein is CASNRGLASSYNEQFF.

This chain links TRBV4-2 with TRBJ2-7; TRBD2 matches 9 bases. With V trimmed by 0 bases and J by 2 bases, 5 bases remained unmatched. Per germline, CDR1 LGHNA and CDR2 YNFKEQ. CDR3 size: 16 residues. The chain's CDR3 is CASSQEVRLAAYEQYF. In DNA form, the CDR3 reads TGTGCCAGCAGCCAAGAAGTCAGACTAGCGGCCTACGAGCAGTACTTC.

This chain connects TRBV5-6 to TRBJ1-2; D is ambiguous. CDR1 and CDR2 from the germline V gene are SGHDT and YYEEEE. V was pared by 0 bases and J by 5 bases, with 14 bases between. The CDR3 length is 15 residues. This CDR3 reads CASSLVGPGDYGYTF. The CDR3 region has the DNA TGTGCCAGCAGCTTGGTTGGCCCCGGGGATTATGGCTACACCTTC.

J is TRBJ2-2 and V is TRBV11-2, with 8 bases lining up with TRBD1. Per the germline V gene, CDR1 is SGHAT and CDR2 is FQNNGV. This CDR3 comprises 18 residues. Germline trimming cut 3 bases from V and 4 bases from J; bases unmatched to any gene: 13. CDR3 coding DNA: TGTGCCAGCAGCTTTGGAGGTTTGTTTGGGACAGGCACCGGGGAGCTGTTTTTT. It yields the protein CASSFGGLFGTGTGELFF.

This CDR3 reads CASSFPRQGASYGYTF. The CDR3, as DNA: TGTGCCAGCAGTTTTCCCCGACAGGGGGCTTCCTATGGCTACACCTTC. V and J are TRBV28 and TRBJ1-2; 10 bases agree with TRBD1. The ends lost 3 bases at V and 4 bases at J; junction bases unmatched: 8. Germline V gene sequence: CDR1 MDHEN, CDR2 SYDVKM. This CDR3 has 16 amino acids.

The chain has TRBV14 and TRBJ1-2; D not resolved. CDR1 is SGHDN and CDR2 is FVKESK in the germline V gene. The CDR3 is 12 residues long. The V end lost 1 base, the J end lost 13 bases, and 13 bases lay between the germline ends. The CDR3 reads CASSQGLVRVTF. CDR3 sequence (DNA): TGTGCCAGCAGCCAAGGGTTGGTGAGAGTCACCTTC.

This clone appeared a few times. This chain joins TRBV28 and TRBJ2-7; a weak D match, TRBD1 (7 bases). The germline CDR1 and CDR2 sequences are MDHEN and SYDVKM. V gave up 6 bases and J gave up 1 base, with 10 bases separating them. The CDR3 spans 13 residues. In nucleotides, the CDR3 is TGTGCCAGCAGGGGGGGACAGTCCTACGAGCAGTACTTC. This encodes CASRGGQSYEQYF.

This chain joins TRBV2 and TRBJ2-1, with 11 bases aligning to TRBD2. The CDR3 runs 17 residues. V gave up 7 bases and J gave up 6 bases; unmatched junction bases: 14. CDR1 and CDR2 from the germline V gene are SNHLY and FYNNEI. Here the CDR3 DNA reads TGTGCCAGCATCCCCCCCCCGATTAGCGGGAGGGCCAATGAGCAGTTCTTC. Translation: CASIPPPISGRANEQFF.

With regard to this clone: Within the sample, other DNA sequences also encode this same CDR3. The chain has TRBV7-3 and TRBJ1-1; D gene unclear. There are 13 residues in the CDR3. V was clipped by 3 bases and J by 1 base, with 6 bases between them. The germline V gene encodes CDR1 SGHTA and CDR2 FQGTGA. The CDR3 DNA is TGTGCCAGCAGCTTTAGAGGGAACACTGAAGCTTTCTTT. It is translated as CASSFRGNTEAFF.

This chain joins TRBV5-1 and TRBJ2-7, with TRBD1 matching 10 bases. The J segment lost 5 bases and the V segment lost 6 bases, leaving 11 bases of the junction unmatched. CDR3 length: 15 amino acids. Germline-derived CDR1 and CDR2 are SGHRS and YFSETQ. The CDR3 region is CASKVTPGQGNEQYF. The CDR3, as DNA: TGCGCCAGCAAGGTTACCCCGGGACAGGGGAACGAGCAGTACTTC.